This T cell receptor beta chain was identified during a study of regulatory T cells in long-lasting Graves disease. Looking at the study overall: The study counted Graves' disease as persistent given over 5 years of antithyroid drugs and positive TSH receptor antibodies.

As to time point: persistent/refractory GD, antithyroid drugs over 5 years with positive TRAb. PBMCs provided the RNA from which the TCR library was made. Assembly of TCR beta libraries relied on iRepertoire HTBI primers together with Arm-PCR of CDR3 regions. TCRdb re-derived calls from the multiplex PCR reads in MiXCR, one entry per CDR3 protein. The sample records 300,000 to 350,000 distinct CDR3 sequences, about 18% being singletons. The sequence was obtained from a female donor with Graves disease. This sample comprised peripheral blood mononuclear cells (PBMCs), obtained when the disease was refractory, from a patient treated with antithyroid drugs.

CDR3 loop: CSARVVDTIYF. In DNA, the CDR3 is TGCAGTGCTAGAGTTGTGGACACCATATATTTT. The V and J genes are TRBV20-1 and TRBJ1-3; no firm D call. From germline, CDR1 is DFQATT and CDR2 SNEGSKA (reference sequence). This CDR3 is built from 11 residues. Trimming left V 1 base short and J 8 bases short, with 6 bases between.